This TCR beta chain was recorded in a study of blood T cells in healthy people across ages. On the study more broadly: Template switching caught about one barcoded beta molecule for each two T cells.

PCR was performed a second time for about 6 to 11 cycles using a sample-barcoded 5' primer and a J-beta primer mix. The authors tagged each cDNA molecule using a template-switch adaptor with 12 random nucleotides. TCRdb reprocessed the 5' RACE reads with MiXCR, giving one entry per CDR3 protein. The sample lists 750,000 to 950,000 distinct CDR3 sequences; about 55% were seen once. The V gene's germline CDR1 is SGHTA and CDR2 FQGTGA. The CDR3 is made up of 14 amino acids. V dropped 5 bases and J dropped 7 bases, with 15 bases sitting between them. The sequence was collected from a man at least 80 years old in good health. The sample was blood. The chain carries TRBV7-3 and TRBJ1-5; D is undetermined. The CDR3 region is CASSQLTRYQPQHF. The CDR3 region has the DNA TGTGCCAGCAGCCAACTCACTCGTTACCAGCCCCAGCATTTT.